The clone carrying this T cell receptor beta chain was counted between two and nine times. This sample stems from a study of shared clonotypes between healthy human individuals. The authors split each subset's genomic DNA evenly across several immunoSEQ plates. TCRdb keeps only in-frame clones here, not all; method: immunoSEQ multiplex PCR. The sample records approximately 940,000 clones, roughly 72% being singletons. V was clipped by 0 bases and J by 5 bases, with 8 bases between them. The length of the CDR3 is 14 residues. The germline V gene has CDR1 MNHEY and CDR2 SVGAGI. The rearrangement uses TRBV6-5 and TRBJ2-1; the D gene could be TRBD1 or TRBD2 (5 bases each). This TCR derives from a young man in good health. The sequencing sample was made of memory CD4+ T cells sorted from blood. Subset denoted: CD45RA-negative fraction. The CDR3 region is CASSYSRGDNEQFF. The CDR3 region has the DNA TGTGCCAGCAGTTACTCGAGAGGGGACAATGAGCAGTTCTTC.